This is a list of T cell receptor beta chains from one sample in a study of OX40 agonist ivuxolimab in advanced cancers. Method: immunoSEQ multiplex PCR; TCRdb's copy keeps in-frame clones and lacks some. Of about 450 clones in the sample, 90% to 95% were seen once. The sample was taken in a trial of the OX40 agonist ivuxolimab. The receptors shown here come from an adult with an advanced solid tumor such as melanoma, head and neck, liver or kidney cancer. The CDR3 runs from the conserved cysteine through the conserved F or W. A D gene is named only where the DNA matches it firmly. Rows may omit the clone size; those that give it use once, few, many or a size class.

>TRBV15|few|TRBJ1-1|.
CATSRDRDNLNTEAFF
TGTGCCACCAGCAGAGATAGGGACAACCTGAACACTGAAGCTTTCTTT
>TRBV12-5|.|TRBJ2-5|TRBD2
CASTSGLAVETQYF
TGTGCCAGCACCTCAGGACTAGCGGTAGAGACCCAGTACTTC
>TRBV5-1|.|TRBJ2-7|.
CASSLEAGAWEQYF
TGCGCCAGCAGCTTGGAGGCGGGGGCTTGGGAGCAGTACTTC
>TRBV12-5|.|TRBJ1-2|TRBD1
CASTSGGYYGYTF
TGTGCCAGCACCTCAGGGGGGTATTATGGCTACACCTTC
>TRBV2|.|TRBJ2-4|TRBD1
CASSDWTGIQYF
TGTGCCAGCAGCGACTGGACAGGGATTCAGTACTTC
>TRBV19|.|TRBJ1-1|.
CASSIVAGTEAFF
TGTGCCAGTAGTATCGTTGCGGGGACTGAAGCTTTCTTT
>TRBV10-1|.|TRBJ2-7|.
CASSEYLGNEQYF
TGCGCCAGCAGTGAGTATTTGGGTAACGAGCAGTACTTC
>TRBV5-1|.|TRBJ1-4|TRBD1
CASSLSTGGEKLFF
TGCGCCAGCAGCTTGTCGACAGGGGGTGAAAAACTGTTTTTT
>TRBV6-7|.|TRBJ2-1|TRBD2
CASSSPSGGAWDEQFF
TGTGCCAGCAGTTCTCCTAGCGGGGGGGCCTGGGATGAGCAGTTCTTC
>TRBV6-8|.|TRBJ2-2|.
CASSYSNTGELFF
TGTGCCAGCAGTTACTCGAACACCGGGGAGCTGTTTTTT
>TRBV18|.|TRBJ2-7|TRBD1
CASSLMGTGIPYEQYF
TGTGCCAGCTCACTAATGGGGACAGGGATCCCCTACGAGCAGTACTTC
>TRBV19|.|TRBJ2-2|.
CASIPSGGWTGELFF
TGTGCCAGTATTCCATCGGGCGGATGGACCGGGGAGCTGTTTTTT
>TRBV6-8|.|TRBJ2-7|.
CASSPRASSYEQYF
TGTGCCAGCAGTCCCCGGGCCTCCTCCTACGAGCAGTACTTC
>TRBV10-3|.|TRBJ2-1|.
CAISESCGDRRCEQFF
TGTGCCATCAGTGAGTCTTGCGGGGACCGACGTTGTGAGCAGTTCTTC
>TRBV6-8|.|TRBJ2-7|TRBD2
CASSYSGGGISYEQYF
TGTGCCAGCAGTTACTCTGGCGGGGGGATTTCCTACGAGCAGTACTTC
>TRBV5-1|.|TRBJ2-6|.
CASSLFSGAFSGANVLTF
TGCGCCAGCAGCTTGTTCTCAGGGGCCTTCTCTGGGGCCAACGTCCTGACTTTC
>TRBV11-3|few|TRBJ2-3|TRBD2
CASSLGALAGADTQYF
TGTGCCAGCAGCTTAGGGGCACTAGCGGGAGCGGATACGCAGTATTTT
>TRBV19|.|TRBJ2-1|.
CASSMATRPVGEQFF
TGTGCCAGTAGTATGGCTACCCGGCCGGTTGGTGAGCAGTTCTTC
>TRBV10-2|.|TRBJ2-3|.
CATSGASTDTQYF
TGCGCCACCTCGGGGGCTAGCACAGATACGCAGTATTTT
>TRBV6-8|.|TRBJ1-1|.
CASSVGETEAFF
TGTGCCAGCAGTGTCGGTGAAACTGAAGCTTTCTTT
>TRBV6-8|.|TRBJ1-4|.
CASSIVHSGYEKLFF
TGTGCCAGCAGCATAGTCCACTCCGGATATGAAAAACTGTTTTTT
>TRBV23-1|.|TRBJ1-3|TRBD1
CASSLRDRNSGNTIYF
TGCGCCAGCAGCCTGCGGGACAGAAACTCTGGAAACACCATATATTTT
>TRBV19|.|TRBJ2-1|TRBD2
CASRPRGGIYNEQFF
TGTGCCAGTAGGCCCCGCGGGGGGATTTACAATGAGCAGTTCTTC
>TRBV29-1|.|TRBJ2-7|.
CSVNTGDTSYEQYF
TGCAGCGTGAACACGGGAGATACTTCCTACGAGCAGTACTTC
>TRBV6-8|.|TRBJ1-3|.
CASSYSRGNTIYF
TGTGCCAGCAGTTACTCGAGGGGAAACACCATATATTTT
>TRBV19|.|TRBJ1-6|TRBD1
CASSASSGTGNSPLHF
TGTGCCAGTAGTGCCTCCTCCGGGACAGGGAATTCACCCCTCCACTTT
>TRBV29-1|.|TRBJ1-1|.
CSVERGGPEAFF
TGCAGCGTTGAGAGAGGTGGGCCTGAAGCTTTCTTT
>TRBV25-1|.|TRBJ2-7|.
CASSGMDINSYEQYF
TGTGCCAGCAGTGGGATGGACATAAACTCCTACGAGCAGTACTTC
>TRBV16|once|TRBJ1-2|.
CASSQSADGYTF
TGTGCCAGCAGCCAATCAGCAGATGGCTACACCTTC
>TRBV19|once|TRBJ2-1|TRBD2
CASSMYLTSGLSYNEQFF
TGTGCCAGTAGTATGTATCTGACTAGCGGCCTCTCCTACAATGAGCAGTTCTTC
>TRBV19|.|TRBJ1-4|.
CASSISSGATNEKLFF
TGTGCCAGTAGTATATCGTCAGGCGCAACTAATGAAAAACTGTTTTTT
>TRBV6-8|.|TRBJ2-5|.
CASTYPRAAETQYF
TGTGCCAGCACCTACCCGCGGGCTGCAGAGACCCAGTACTTC
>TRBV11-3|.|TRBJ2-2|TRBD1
CASAPGDRVTGELFF
TGTGCCAGCGCACCGGGGGACAGGGTCACCGGGGAGCTGTTTTTT
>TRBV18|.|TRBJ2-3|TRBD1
CASSPQGATDTQYF
TGTGCCAGCTCACCACAGGGGGCGACAGATACGCAGTATTTT
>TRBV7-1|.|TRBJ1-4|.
CASRFSGTYEKLFF
TGTGCCAGCAGGTTTTCTGGGACGTACGAAAAACTGTTTTTT
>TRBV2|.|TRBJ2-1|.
CASKGFVSYNEQFF
TGTGCCAGCAAGGGGTTCGTTTCCTACAATGAGCAGTTCTTC
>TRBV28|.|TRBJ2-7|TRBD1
CASSLWGQVPYEQYF
TGTGCCAGCAGTTTATGGGGACAGGTACCCTACGAGCAGTACTTC
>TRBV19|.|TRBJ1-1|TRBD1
CASRDRGYTEAFF
TGTGCCAGTAGAGACAGGGGGTACACTGAAGCTTTCTTT
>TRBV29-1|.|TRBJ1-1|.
CSVPAPNTEAFF
TGCAGCGTTCCAGCTCCGAACACTGAAGCTTTCTTT
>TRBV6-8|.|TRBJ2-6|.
CASSYSDPGANVLTF
TGTGCCAGCAGTTACTCGGATCCTGGGGCCAACGTCCTGACTTTC
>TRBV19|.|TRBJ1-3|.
CASAGVNSGNTIYF
TGTGCCAGTGCAGGGGTCAACTCTGGAAACACCATATATTTT
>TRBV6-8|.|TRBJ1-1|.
CASRNRGQRNTEAFF
TGTGCCAGCAGAAACCGCGGACAGAGGAACACTGAAGCTTTCTTT
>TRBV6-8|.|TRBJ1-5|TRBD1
CAIGTGDGNQPQHF
TGTGCCATAGGGACAGGGGACGGCAATCAGCCCCAGCATTTT
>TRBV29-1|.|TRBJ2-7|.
CSVEVGLSYEQYF
TGCAGCGTTGAAGTCGGACTGTCCTACGAGCAGTACTTC
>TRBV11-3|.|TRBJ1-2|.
CASSPPEALSANYGYTF
TGTGCCAGCAGCCCACCCGAGGCACTGAGTGCTAACTATGGCTACACCTTC